The entry that follows covers one TCR beta chain sequence. These data originate in a study of blood T cell repertoires in COVID-19. Study-level background: Spain, Italy and the United States supplied samples that represented acute and convalescent COVID-19. Sample material is recorded as cDNA or gDNA derived from T cells, B-cell-depleted T cells, or PBMCs.

This CDR3 comprises 17 residues. Germline V CDR1 and CDR2: MNHEY, SMNVEV (reference sequence). Trimming stripped 3 bases from V and 7 bases from J, with 19 bases between. The authors' processing: Quantification of nucleated cells was approximated via reference gene primer amplification. Assay: immunoSEQ multiplex PCR; the TCRdb copy retains only in-frame clones and omits some. D and trimming were read from the DNA, whereas the V and J calls and clone size are those reported in that table. This table holds some 50,000 clones, about 90% found once. This TCR derives from a human donor in a cohort sampled during active COVID-19. This rearrangement joins TRBV27 to TRBJ1-6; D might be TRBD1 (5 bases). Source material: peripheral blood. The CDR3 nucleotides are TGTGCCAGCAGTTTTCGCCGGACATCTAAAGGCAATTCACCCCTCCACTTT. It yields the protein CASSFRRTSKGNSPLHF.